One sample yielded the 24 T cell receptor beta chains listed below, sequenced in a study of monozygotic twins with inflammatory bowel disease. Reanalyzing the 5' RACE reads, TCRdb keeps one entry per CDR3 protein, without DNA. Here the sample table reports about 450,000 distinct CDR3 sequences. The sample consisted of blood. Source of these receptors: a human donor with ulcerative colitis or Crohn's disease, or a healthy co-twin of an affected twin (not recorded which).

The V call is TRBV7-2, the J call TRBJ1-3. Germline-derived CDR1 and CDR2 are SGHTA and FQGNSA. The CDR3 covers 15 residues. The chain's CDR3 is CASSLAQGPGNTIYF.

This sequence joins TRBV5-1 and TRBJ1-6. This CDR3 region has 14 residues. Looked up from germline, CDR1 is SGHRS and CDR2 is YFSETQ. The CDR3 loop is CASSLEWNNSPLHF.

The rearrangement joins TRBV28 to TRBJ2-7. Germline V gene data show CDR1 as MDHEN and CDR2 as SYDVKM. The CDR3 runs to 11 residues. The CDR3 region is CASRRSYEQYF.

The chain carries TRBV6-7 and TRBJ2-1; the TCRdb D gene call, TRBD1, has no DNA to confirm it. TRBV6-7 is classed as an ORF, of uncertain function. The CDR3 has 12 residues. CDR3 loop: CASSGTGEEQFF.

The genes are TRBV20-1 and TRBJ1-1; lacking DNA, the TRBD1 call made by TCRdb goes unchecked. The CDR3 loop spans 12 amino acids. Per germline, CDR1 DFQATT and CDR2 SNEGSKA (reference sequence). The CDR3 sequence: CSASTGFTEAFF.

V is TRBV20-1 and J is TRBJ1-2. From germline, CDR1 is DFQATT and CDR2 SNEGSKA (reference sequence). The CDR3 loop spans 14 amino acids. CDR3 amino acids: CSARDREVLYGYTF.

The gene calls are TRBV18 and TRBJ1-1; the TCRdb call, TRBD1, lacks DNA for checking. Germline V lookup: CDR1 KGHSH, CDR2 LQKENI. This CDR3 contains 15 residues. The CDR3 loop reads CASSPGSGGRKEAFF.

The V call is TRBV5-1, the J call TRBJ2-7; TCRdb lists TRBD1, though no DNA is available to test this call. This CDR3 is 12 amino acids long. Germline values: CDR1 SGHRS, CDR2 YFSETQ. This CDR3 reads CASSFSGDEQYF.

The chain combines TRBV20-1 with TRBJ2-3; the D call from TCRdb, TRBD2, cannot be confirmed without DNA. The CDR3 length is 16 residues. Germline CDR1 reads DFQATT; CDR2 reads SNEGSKA (reference sequence). The CDR3 spells CSARGGGRADADTQYF.

The chain is built from TRBV7-8 and TRBJ2-1; absent DNA, TCRdb's TRBD1 call cannot be checked. The germline gives CDR1 SGHVS, CDR2 FQNEAQ. The CDR3 sequence is 14 residues long. CDR3 in amino acids: CASSLAPAPYEQFF.

The rearrangement joins TRBV3-1 to TRBJ2-1; TCRdb returns TRBD2, unconfirmable since there is no DNA. Germline assignment: CDR1 LGHDT and CDR2 YNNKEL (reference sequence). The CDR3 covers 15 residues. The CDR3 loop is CASSQAGTSRVEQFF.

This chain links TRBV4-1 with TRBJ1-1; with no DNA, the TCRdb D assignment of TRBD1 cannot be verified. CDR3 length: 17 residues. CDR1 and CDR2 from the germline V gene are MGHRA and YSYEKL. CDR3 residues: CASSQWGQSEWNTEAFF.

This chain joins TRBV7-3 and TRBJ2-7; TCRdb selects TRBD1, and the lack of DNA leaves this call unchecked. This CDR3 spans 13 amino acids. The V gene's germline CDR1 is SGHTA and CDR2 FQGTGA. CDR3 sequence: CASTPRGPNEQYF.

The chain carries TRBV6-5 and TRBJ2-5; TCRdb designates TRBD1, a call that cannot be tested without DNA. CDR3 size: 15 residues. Germline CDR1 reads MNHEY; CDR2 reads SVGAGI. CDR3 sequence reads: CASSYAGLSKETQYF.

The chain employs TRBV20-1 and TRBJ2-7; TCRdb returns TRBD2, unconfirmable since there is no DNA. The CDR3 has 13 residues. The V gene's germline CDR1 is DFQATT and CDR2 SNEGSKA (reference sequence). The CDR3 reads CSAPPTGAYEQYF.

V is TRBV5-1 and J is TRBJ1-3; with no DNA, the TCRdb D assignment of TRBD1 cannot be verified. Per the germline V gene, CDR1 is SGHRS and CDR2 is YFSETQ. CDR3 length equals 18 residues. This CDR3 is CAGDRKKDNQFPDTTIYF.

The genes are TRBV25-1 and TRBJ1-2. CDR3 size: 13 residues. Looked up from germline, CDR1 is MGHDK and CDR2 is SYGVNS. CDR3 sequence reads: CASSEWEGEGVRF.

The chain recombines TRBV4-3 with TRBJ2-1; lacking DNA, the TRBD2 call made by TCRdb goes unchecked. The CDR3 runs to 17 residues. Germline V gene data show CDR1 as LGHNA and CDR2 as YSLEER. CDR3 region: CASSQGRSGPGYNEQFF.

This chain uses TRBV10-3 with TRBJ2-5; the D call of TRBD1 rests on TCRdb alone, since no DNA is present to check it. This CDR3 spans 14 amino acids. Germline V lookup: CDR1 ENHRY, CDR2 SYGVKD. CDR3 sequence: CAINPRGDKETQYF.

The chain carries TRBV20-1 and TRBJ2-4; TCRdb gives TRBD2 as the D gene, but with no DNA this cannot be confirmed. CDR3 length: 14 amino acids. Per germline, CDR1 DFQATT and CDR2 SNEGSKA (reference sequence). CDR3 protein: CSAPTSGRVDIQYF.

Here the CDR3 reads CASSDTSNTEAFF. V and J are TRBV25-1 and TRBJ1-1. The CDR3 is 13 amino acids. CDR1 and CDR2 from the germline V gene are MGHDK and SYGVNS.

J is TRBJ1-5 and V is TRBV7-9. This CDR3 spans 13 amino acids. Germline CDR1 is SEHNR and CDR2 is FQNEAQ (reference sequence). The CDR3 is CASSPVGGQPQHF.

The chain is built from TRBV4-1 and TRBJ1-6. The CDR3 sequence is 15 residues long. The germline V gene has CDR1 MGHRA and CDR2 YSYEKL. The CDR3 spells CASSQVGFGDSPLHF.

J is TRBJ2-7 and V is TRBV20-1; there is no DNA to check the TCRdb D call of TRBD2. The CDR3 runs to 15 residues. CDR1 and CDR2 from the germline V gene are DFQATT and SNEGSKA (reference sequence). The CDR3 sequence is CSARDRVTSGNEQYF.